What follows are 7 T cell receptor beta chains derived from one specimen sequenced in a study of shared clonotypes between healthy human individuals. The assay was immunoSEQ multiplex PCR, and TCRdb's table has in-frame clones only and misses some. The table shows hundreds of thousands of clones, with 90% to 97% occurring only once. Naive CD8 isolation took CD45RO-negative cells positively selected for CCR7 and excluded terminally differentiated effector memory CD45RA+ cells. Sequences were obtained from naive CD8+ T cells sorted from blood. The receptors come from a woman aged 30 to 39 in good health.

The V gene is TRBV27, the J gene TRBJ1-2; a weak D match, TRBD1 (5 bases). CDR3 length: 12 amino acids. V was pared by 9 bases and J by 4 bases, with 12 bases between. Germline lookup yields CDR1 MNHEY and CDR2 SMNVEV (reference sequence). In DNA form, the CDR3 reads TGTGCCAGTCGCCTGGGGCGCTATGGCTACACCTTC. This codes for CASRLGRYGYTF.

J is TRBJ2-1 and V is TRBV30; D may be TRBD2 (6 bases). Trimming pared 5 bases from V and 2 bases from J, leaving 10 bases between. The CDR3 is 13 amino acids. Germline lookup yields CDR1 GTSNPN and CDR2 SVGIG (reference sequence). CDR3 nucleotide sequence: TGTGCCTGGCTAGCGAAAACCTACAATGAGCAGTTCTTC. Protein sequence: CAWLAKTYNEQFF.

About this clone itself: Other DNA sequences within the sample encode an identical CDR3. The chain carries TRBV5-6 and TRBJ2-3; D unclear. Between the trimmed V and J ends, which lost 2 bases and 6 bases, there was a span of 4 bases. Germline CDR1 SGHDT, CDR2 YYEEEE. The CDR3 has 11 residues. The CDR3 region has the DNA TGTGCCAGCAGCTTACAGGATACGCAGTATTTT. As protein: CASSLQDTQYF.

J is TRBJ2-7 and V is TRBV5-4; 12 nucleotides agree with TRBD2. V was clipped by 4 bases and J by 9 bases; unmatched bases: 8. Germline loops: CDR1 SGHNT, CDR2 YYREEE (reference sequence). The CDR3 is 14 residues long. Here the CDR3 reads CASSRTGLAGGQYF. The DNA of the CDR3 is TGTGCCAGCAGCCGTACGGGACTAGCGGGCGGGCAGTACTTC.

This chain joins TRBV2 and TRBJ1-2, with D possibly TRBD1 on 5 matching bases. Germline V lookup: CDR1 SNHLY, CDR2 FYNNEI. The CDR3 covers 12 residues. Deletions cut 6 bases from V and 5 bases from J, with 10 bases between. For the CDR3, the DNA is TGTGCCAGCAGGGCCGGGGGGTATGGCTACACCTTC. It translates to CASRAGGYGYTF.

V gene TRBV27 combines with J gene TRBJ2-1, with TRBD2 identical over 9 bases. Germline V gives CDR1 MNHEY, CDR2 SMNVEV (reference sequence). J gave up 5 bases and V 6 bases, and 11 bases lay outside the gene matches. The length of the CDR3 is 16 residues. CDR3 loop: CASSPSLAGLNNEQFF. CDR3 DNA sequence: TGTGCCAGCAGCCCCTCTCTAGCGGGGCTCAACAATGAGCAGTTCTTC.

V and J are TRBV7-9 and TRBJ2-3; no definite D call. The CDR3 consists of 16 residues. Germline V gene data show CDR1 as SEHNR and CDR2 as FQNEAQ (reference sequence). V was cut by 4 bases and J by 0 bases, with 14 bases left in between. For the CDR3, the DNA is TGTGCCAGCAGCTCGCGACCGAAACCTAGCACAGATACGCAGTATTTT. It yields the protein CASSSRPKPSTDTQYF. The full variable domain, with the rest looked up from reference TRBV7-9 and TRBJ2-3, is DTGVSQNPRHKITKRGQNVTFRCDPISEHNRLYWYRQTLGQGPEFLTYFQNEAQLEKSRLLSDRFSAERPKGSFSTLEIQRTEQGDSAMYLCASSSRPKPSTDTQYFGPGTRLTVL.